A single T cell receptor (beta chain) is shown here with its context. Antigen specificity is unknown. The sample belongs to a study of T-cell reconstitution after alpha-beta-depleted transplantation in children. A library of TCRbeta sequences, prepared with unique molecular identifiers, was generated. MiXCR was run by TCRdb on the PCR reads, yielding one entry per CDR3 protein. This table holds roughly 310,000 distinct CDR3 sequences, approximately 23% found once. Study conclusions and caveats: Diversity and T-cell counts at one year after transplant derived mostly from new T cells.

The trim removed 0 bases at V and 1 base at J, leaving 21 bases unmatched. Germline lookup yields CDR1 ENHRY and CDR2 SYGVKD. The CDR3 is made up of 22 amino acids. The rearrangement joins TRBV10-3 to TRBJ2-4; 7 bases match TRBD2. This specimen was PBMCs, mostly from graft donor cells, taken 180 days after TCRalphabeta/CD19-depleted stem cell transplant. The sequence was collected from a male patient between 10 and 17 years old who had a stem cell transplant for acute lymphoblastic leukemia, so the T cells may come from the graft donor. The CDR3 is CAISESAVDSGRAGLAKNIQYF. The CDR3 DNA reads TGTGCCATCAGTGAGTCAGCCGTGGATAGTGGGAGGGCCGGGTTGGCCAAAAACATTCAGTACTTC.